This T cell receptor (beta chain) stems from a study of T-cell memory formation after mild COVID-19. Study summary: Largely, TCR clusters stayed within a single donor.

V gave up 0 bases and J gave up 6 bases, with 6 bases separating them. The germline gives CDR1 SQVTM, CDR2 ANQGSEA. This CDR3 contains 12 residues. Study results and caveats: Memory from before infection featured some responding clones, which suggests cross-reactive memory joined. The CD4+ clones that contracted clustered mainly within CM and EM, and the CD8+ clones concentrated in EMRA.

This clonotype was seen more than once but under ten times. The antigen is unknown. TCRdb ran MiXCR on the 5' RACE reads and lists one entry per CDR3 protein. The table shows a few hundred thousand distinct CDR3 sequences, with around 20% occurring only once. This receptor was identified in an adult woman who had mild COVID-19 (a few samples of this study predate the infection). Cell type and time point are not known. The chain is built from TRBV29-1 and TRBJ2-1; D unresolved. Sequencing input: PBMCs or a T cell subset sorted from them (not recorded which). CDR3 DNA: TGCAGCGTTGAAGACAAGTTCAATGAGCAGTTCTTC. Encoded protein: CSVEDKFNEQFF.